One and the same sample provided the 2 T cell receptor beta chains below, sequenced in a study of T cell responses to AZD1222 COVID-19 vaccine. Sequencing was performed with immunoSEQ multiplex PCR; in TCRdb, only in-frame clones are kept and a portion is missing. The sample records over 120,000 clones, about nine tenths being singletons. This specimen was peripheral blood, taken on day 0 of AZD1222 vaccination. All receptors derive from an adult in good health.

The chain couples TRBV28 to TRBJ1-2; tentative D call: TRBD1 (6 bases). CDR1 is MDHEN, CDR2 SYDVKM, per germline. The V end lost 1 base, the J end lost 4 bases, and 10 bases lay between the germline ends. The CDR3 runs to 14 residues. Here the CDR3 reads CASSLLDSPYGYTF. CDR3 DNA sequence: TGTGCCAGCAGTTTATTGGACAGCCCCTATGGCTACACCTTC.

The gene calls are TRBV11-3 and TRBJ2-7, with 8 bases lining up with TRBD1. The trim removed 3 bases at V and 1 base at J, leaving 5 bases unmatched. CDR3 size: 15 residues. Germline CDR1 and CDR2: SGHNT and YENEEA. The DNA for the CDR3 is TGTGCCAGCAGCTTGCAGACAGGGGAATCCTACGAGCAGTACTTC. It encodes CASSLQTGESYEQYF.